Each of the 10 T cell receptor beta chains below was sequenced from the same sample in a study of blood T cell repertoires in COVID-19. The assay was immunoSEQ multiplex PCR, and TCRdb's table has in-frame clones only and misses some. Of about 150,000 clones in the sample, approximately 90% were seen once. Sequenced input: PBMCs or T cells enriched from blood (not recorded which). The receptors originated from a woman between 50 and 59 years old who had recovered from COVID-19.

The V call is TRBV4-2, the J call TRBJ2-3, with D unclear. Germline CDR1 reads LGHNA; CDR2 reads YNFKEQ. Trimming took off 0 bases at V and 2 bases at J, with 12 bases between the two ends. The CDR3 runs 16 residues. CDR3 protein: CASSQEEQLLTDTQYF. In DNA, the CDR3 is TGTGCCAGCAGCCAAGAAGAGCAATTACTCACAGATACGCAGTATTTT.

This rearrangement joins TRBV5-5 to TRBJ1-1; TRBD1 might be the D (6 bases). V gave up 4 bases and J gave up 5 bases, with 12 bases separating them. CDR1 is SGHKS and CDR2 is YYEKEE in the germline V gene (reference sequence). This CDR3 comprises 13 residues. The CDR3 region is CASSLGGMTEAFF. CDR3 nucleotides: TGTGCCAGCAGCCTAGGGGGTATGACTGAAGCTTTCTTT.

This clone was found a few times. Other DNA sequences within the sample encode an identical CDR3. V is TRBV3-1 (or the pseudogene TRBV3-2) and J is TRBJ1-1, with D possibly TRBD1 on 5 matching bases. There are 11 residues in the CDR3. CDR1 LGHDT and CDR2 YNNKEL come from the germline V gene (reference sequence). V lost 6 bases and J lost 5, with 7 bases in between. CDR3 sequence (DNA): TGTGCCAGCAGGGGGGGGACTGAAGCTTTCTTT. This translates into CASRGGTEAFF.

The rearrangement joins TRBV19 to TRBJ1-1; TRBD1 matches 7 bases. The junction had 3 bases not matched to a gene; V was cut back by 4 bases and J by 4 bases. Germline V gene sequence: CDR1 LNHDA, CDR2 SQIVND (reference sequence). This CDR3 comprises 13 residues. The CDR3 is CASSSNRGTEAFF. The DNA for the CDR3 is TGTGCCAGTAGTAGCAACAGGGGCACTGAAGCTTTCTTT.

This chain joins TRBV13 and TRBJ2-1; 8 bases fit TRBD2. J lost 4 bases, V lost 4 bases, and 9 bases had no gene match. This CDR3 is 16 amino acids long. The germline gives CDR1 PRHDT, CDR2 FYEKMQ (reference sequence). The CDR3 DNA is TGTGCCAGCAGCTACCCCTCCGGGGGGGGTTACAATGAGCAGTTCTTC. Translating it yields CASSYPSGGGYNEQFF. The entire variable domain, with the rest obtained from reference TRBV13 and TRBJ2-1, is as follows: AAGVIQSPRHLIKEKRETATLKCYPIPRHDTVYWYQQGPGQDPQFLISFYEKMQSDKGSIPDRFSAQQFSDYHSELNMSSLELGDSALYFCASSYPSGGGYNEQFFGPGTRLTVL.

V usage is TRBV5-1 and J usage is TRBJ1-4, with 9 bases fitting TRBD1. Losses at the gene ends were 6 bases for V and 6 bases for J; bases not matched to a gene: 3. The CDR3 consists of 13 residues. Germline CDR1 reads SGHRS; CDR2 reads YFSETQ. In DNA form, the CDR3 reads TGCGCCAGCAAACAGGGGGCGGATGAAAAACTGTTTTTT. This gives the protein CASKQGADEKLFF.

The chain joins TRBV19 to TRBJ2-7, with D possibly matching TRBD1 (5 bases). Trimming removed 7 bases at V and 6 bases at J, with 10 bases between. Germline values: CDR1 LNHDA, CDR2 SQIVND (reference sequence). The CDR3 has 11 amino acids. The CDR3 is CASNWGGEQYF. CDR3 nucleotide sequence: TGTGCCAGTAACTGGGGCGGCGAGCAGTACTTC.

CDR3 sequence: CASLWDSDNSPLHF. In nucleotides, the CDR3 is TGTGCCAGCTTGTGGGACAGCGATAATTCACCCCTCCACTTT. This chain connects TRBV6-1 to TRBJ1-6, with 7 bases lining up with TRBD1. The CDR3 is made up of 14 amino acids. Germline V CDR1 and CDR2: MNHNS, SASEGT. The trim removed 8 bases at V and 5 bases at J, leaving 6 bases unmatched.

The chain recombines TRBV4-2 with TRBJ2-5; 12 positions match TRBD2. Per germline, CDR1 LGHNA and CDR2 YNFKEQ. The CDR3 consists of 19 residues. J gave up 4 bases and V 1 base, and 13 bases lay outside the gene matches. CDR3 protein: CASSQVGLAGGHGRETQYF. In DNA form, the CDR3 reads TGTGCCAGCAGCCAAGTTGGCCTAGCGGGGGGGCACGGCCGAGAGACCCAGTACTTC.

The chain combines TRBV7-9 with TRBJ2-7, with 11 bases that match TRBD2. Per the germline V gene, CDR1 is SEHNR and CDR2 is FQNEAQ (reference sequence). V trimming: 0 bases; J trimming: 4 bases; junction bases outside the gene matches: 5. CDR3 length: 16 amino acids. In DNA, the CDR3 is TGTGCCAGCAGCTTAGCGCTTAGCGGGGGGGCGTACGAGCAGTACTTC. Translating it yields CASSLALSGGAYEQYF.